Below, 10 T cell receptor beta chains from the same sample are listed, as sequenced in a study of graft-versus-host responses after intestinal transplantation. TCRdb keeps only in-frame clones here, not all; method: immunoSEQ multiplex PCR. The sample contains just under 65,000 clones, 89% of which appear only once. Lymphocytes (intraepithelial and lamina propria) were released by processing the graft tissue. Sequenced material: ileum tissue, taken approximately 370 days after transplant. The receptors here all came from a human patient who received an intestinal transplant, so some T cells may come from the graft donor.

In this sample, this clone turned up once. The same CDR3 is also encoded by other DNA sequences in this sample. The chain combines TRBV6-1 with TRBJ2-3, with a tentative D call TRBD2 (5 bases). Germline CDR1 reads MNHNS; CDR2 reads SASEGT. The CDR3 is made up of 12 amino acids. V gave up 3 bases and J gave up 6 bases, with 7 bases separating them. CDR3 in amino acids: CASSDPGDTQYF. Written as DNA, the CDR3 is TGTGCCAGCAGTGACCCGGGGGATACGCAGTATTTT.

This chain uses TRBV28 with TRBJ2-1; 8 nucleotides match TRBD2. Germline V gives CDR1 MDHEN, CDR2 SYDVKM. This CDR3 has 15 amino acids. V was pared by 1 base and J by 6 bases, with 5 bases of the junction left unmatched. The CDR3 loop reads CASSLFGTRPNEQFF. CDR3 nucleotides: TGTGCCAGCAGTTTATTCGGGACTAGGCCCAATGAGCAGTTCTTC.

The chain recombines TRBV28 with TRBJ2-7; TRBD1 matches at 7 bases. V lost 4 bases, J lost 4 bases, and 7 bases stayed unmatched. The CDR3 consists of 14 residues. The germline V gene has CDR1 MDHEN and CDR2 SYDVKM. The CDR3 DNA follows: TGTGCCAGCAGTTCCCTCGACAGGGTATACGAGCAGTACTTC. It is translated as CASSSLDRVYEQYF.

This chain uses TRBV2 with TRBJ2-1; 7 positions agree with TRBD2. The CDR3 is 16 residues long. Trimming removed 3 bases from V and 0 bases from J; junction bases left unmatched: 5. CDR1 and CDR2 (germline): SNHLY, FYNNEI. The CDR3 region is CASSDLGGSSYNEQFF. The CDR3 DNA reads TGTGCCAGCAGTGATTTGGGGGGGAGCTCCTACAATGAGCAGTTCTTC. Supplemented by reference TRBV2 and TRBJ2-1, the full variable domain reads EPEVTQTPSHQVTQMGQEVILRCVPISNHLYFYWYRQILGQKVEFLVSFYNNEISEKSEIFDDQFSVERPDGSNFTLKIRSTKLEDSAMYFCASSDLGGSSYNEQFFGPGTRLTVL.

J is TRBJ1-6 and V is TRBV6-1; 11 nucleotides line up with TRBD1. V was clipped by 2 bases and J by 9 bases; unmatched bases: 3. This CDR3 spans 15 amino acids. CDR1 and CDR2 (germline): MNHNS, SASEGT. The CDR3 loop is CASSERDRGSSPLHF. CDR3 coding DNA: TGTGCCAGCAGTGAACGGGACAGGGGGAGTTCACCCCTCCACTTT.

This clone was counted once. The chain joins TRBV5-1 to TRBJ1-2, with D maybe TRBD1 (5 bases). This CDR3 has 13 residues. The V end lost 5 bases, the J end lost 1 base, and 9 bases lay between the germline ends. In germline, CDR1 is SGHRS, CDR2 YFSETQ. CDR3 bases: TGCGCCAGCAGAGCTCAGGGTAACTATGGCTACACCTTC. Translation: CASRAQGNYGYTF.

The gene calls are TRBV29-1 and TRBJ1-3; a possible D gene is TRBD1 (5 bases). Trimming took 7 bases from V and 4 from J, leaving 11 bases between them. Germline V gene data show CDR1 as SQVTM and CDR2 as ANQGSEA. The CDR3 is 12 amino acids. The CDR3 nucleotides read TGCAGCGCAGGGCCCTCGGGAAACACCATATATTTT. It specifies CSAGPSGNTIYF.

This clone occurred once. This chain uses TRBV6-8 with TRBJ2-7, with TRBD2 identical over 13 bases. Germline V gene data show CDR1 as MNHGY and CDR2 as SAAAGT. V dropped 6 bases and J dropped 3; count of bases not matched to a gene: 2. The CDR3 spans 14 residues. The CDR3 nucleotides read TGTGCCAGCAGGGGGACTAGCGGGGTCTACGAGCAGTACTTC. Its protein is CASRGTSGVYEQYF.

The chain is built from TRBV10-3 and TRBJ1-1; 8 bases fit TRBD1. Germline values: CDR1 ENHRY, CDR2 SYGVKD. This CDR3 spans 12 amino acids. J gave up 7 bases and V 6 bases, and 4 bases lay outside the gene matches. CDR3 amino acids: CAISWTGNEAFF. The CDR3 DNA is TGTGCCATCAGCTGGACAGGGAATGAAGCTTTCTTT.

The rearrangement joins TRBV23-1 to TRBJ1-5; 7 nucleotides match TRBD1. TRBV23-1 is noted as an ORF with a role that remains uncertain. The CDR3 sequence is 14 residues long. V dropped 3 bases and J dropped 2; count of bases not matched to a gene: 1. The CDR3 DNA sequence: TGCGCCAGCAGTCAGCAGGGGGGCAATCAGCCCCAGCATTTT. The encoded protein is CASSQQGGNQPQHF.